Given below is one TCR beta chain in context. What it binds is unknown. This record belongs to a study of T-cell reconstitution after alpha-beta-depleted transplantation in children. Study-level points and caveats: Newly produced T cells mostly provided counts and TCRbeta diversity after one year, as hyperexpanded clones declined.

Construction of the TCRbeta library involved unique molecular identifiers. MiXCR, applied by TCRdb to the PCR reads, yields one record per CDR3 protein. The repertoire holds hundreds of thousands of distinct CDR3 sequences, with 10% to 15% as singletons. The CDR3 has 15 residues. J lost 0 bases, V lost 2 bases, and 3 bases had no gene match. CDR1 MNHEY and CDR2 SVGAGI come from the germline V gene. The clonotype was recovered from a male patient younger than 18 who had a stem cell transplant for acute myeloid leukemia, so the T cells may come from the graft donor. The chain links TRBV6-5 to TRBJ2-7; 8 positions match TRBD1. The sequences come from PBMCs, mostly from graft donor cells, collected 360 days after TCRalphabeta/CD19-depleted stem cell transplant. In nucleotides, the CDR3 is TGTGCCAGCAGTTACCGGACAGGGTTCTCCTACGAGCAGTACTTC. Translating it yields CASSYRTGFSYEQYF.